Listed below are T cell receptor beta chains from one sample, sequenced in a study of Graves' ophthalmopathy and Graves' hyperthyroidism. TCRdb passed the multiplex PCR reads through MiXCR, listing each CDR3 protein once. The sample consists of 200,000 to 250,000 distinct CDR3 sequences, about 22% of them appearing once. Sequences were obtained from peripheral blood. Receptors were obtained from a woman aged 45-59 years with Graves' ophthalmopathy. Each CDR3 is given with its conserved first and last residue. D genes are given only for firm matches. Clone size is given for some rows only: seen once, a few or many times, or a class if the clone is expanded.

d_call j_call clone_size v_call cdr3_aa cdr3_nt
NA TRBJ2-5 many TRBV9 CASSVGSDQETQYF TGTGCCAGCAGCGTAGGTAGCGACCAAGAGACCCAGTACTTC
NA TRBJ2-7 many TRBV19 CASSRTRDEQYF TGTGCCAGTAGTCGCACTCGCGACGAGCAGTACTTC
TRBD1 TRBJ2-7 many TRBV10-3 CAIRAGTGGSYEQYF TGTGCCATCAGGGCCGGGACAGGGGGCTCCTACGAGCAGTACTTC
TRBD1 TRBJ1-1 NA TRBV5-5 CASSLLQGPVTEAFF TGTGCCAGCAGCTTGTTACAGGGGCCGGTGACTGAAGCTTTCTTT
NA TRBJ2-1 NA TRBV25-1 CASSDSSGPYNEQFF TGTGCCAGCAGTGACTCTAGTGGCCCCTACAATGAGCAGTTCTTC
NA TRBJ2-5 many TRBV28 CASTSAQETQYF TGTGCCAGCACCTCGGCCCAAGAGACCCAGTACTTC
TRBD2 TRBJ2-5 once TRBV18 CASSPKAGGMETQYF TGTGCCAGCTCACCAAAAGCGGGAGGAATGGAGACCCAGTACTTC
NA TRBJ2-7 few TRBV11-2 CASSPAPYGLYEQYF TGTGCCAGCAGCCCTGCCCCCTACGGGCTCTACGAGCAGTACTTC
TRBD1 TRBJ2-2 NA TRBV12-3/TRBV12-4 CASSLRTGNTGELFF TGTGCCAGCAGTCTACGGACAGGGAACACCGGGGAGCTGTTTTTT
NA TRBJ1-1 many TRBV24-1 CATRSVGTEAFF TGTGCCACCAGATCTGTCGGCACTGAAGCTTTCTTT
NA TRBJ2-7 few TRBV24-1 CATSDLRTNYEQYF TGTGCCACCAGTGATTTGAGGACAAACTACGAGCAGTACTTC
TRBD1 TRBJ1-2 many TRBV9 CASSPTGTAFDGYTF TGTGCCAGCAGCCCCACCGGGACAGCGTTCGATGGCTACACCTTC
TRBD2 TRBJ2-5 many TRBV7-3 CASSSSSGLAGQETQYF TGTGCCAGCAGCTCGAGTTCGGGACTAGCGGGGCAAGAGACCCAGTACTTC
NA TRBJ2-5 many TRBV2 CASRGVGSETQYF TGTGCCAGCAGGGGGGTCGGCTCGGAGACCCAGTACTTC
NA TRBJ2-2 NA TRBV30 CAWSPGTHRTGELFF TGTGCCTGGAGTCCCGGGACGCATAGAACCGGGGAGCTGTTTTTT
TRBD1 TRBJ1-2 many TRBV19 CASSPTGQAGGYTF TGTGCCAGTAGCCCCACGGGACAGGCGGGTGGCTACACCTTC
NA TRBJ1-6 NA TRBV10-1 CASSEFSVPRDSPLHF TGCGCCAGCAGTGAGTTTTCAGTCCCCAGGGATTCACCCCTCCACTTT
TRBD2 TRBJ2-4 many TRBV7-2 CASSRGGEAKNIQYF TGTGCCAGCAGCCGGGGGGGGGAGGCCAAAAACATTCAGTACTTC
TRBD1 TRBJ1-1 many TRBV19 CASSRRTGGGTEAFF TGTGCCAGTAGCCGACGGACAGGGGGGGGCACTGAAGCTTTCTTT
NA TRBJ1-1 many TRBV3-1 CASSSRDRAFF TGTGCCAGCAGCTCCCGGGACCGAGCTTTCTTT
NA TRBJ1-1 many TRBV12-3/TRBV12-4 CASSLATEAFF TGTGCCAGCAGTTTAGCCACTGAAGCTTTCTTT
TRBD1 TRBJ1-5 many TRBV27 CATRQGVGNQPQHF TGTGCCACTCGACAGGGGGTCGGCAATCAGCCCCAGCATTTT
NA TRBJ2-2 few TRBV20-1 CSARGESGELFF TGCAGTGCTAGAGGGGAAAGCGGGGAGCTGTTTTTT
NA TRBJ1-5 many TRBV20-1 CSARDPGRSSNQPQHF TGCAGTGCGAGAGATCCGGGAAGGTCGAGCAATCAGCCCCAGCATTTT
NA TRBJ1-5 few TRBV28 CASSSHGQQHF TGTGCCAGCAGTAGCCACGGACAGCAGCATTTT
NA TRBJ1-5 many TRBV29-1 CSVRHTSNQPQHF TGCAGCGTGCGACACACATCCAATCAGCCCCAGCATTTT
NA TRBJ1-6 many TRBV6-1 CASSEFGRVGSPLHF TGTGCCAGCAGTGAATTCGGGAGGGTGGGTTCACCCCTCCACTTT
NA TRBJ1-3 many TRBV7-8 CASSVTAARGVTGNTIYF TGTGCCAGCAGCGTAACCGCCGCCCGGGGGGTGACTGGAAACACCATATATTTT
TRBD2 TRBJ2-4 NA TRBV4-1 CASSQPSGRWDIQYF TGCGCCAGCAGCCAACCTAGCGGGAGATGGGACATTCAGTACTTC
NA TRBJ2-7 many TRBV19 CASSIGETRLSYEQYF TGTGCCAGTAGTATAGGAGAGACAAGACTCTCCTACGAGCAGTACTTC
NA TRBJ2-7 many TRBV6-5 CASIGTLMDYEQYF TGTGCCAGCATAGGGACTCTTATGGACTACGAGCAGTACTTC
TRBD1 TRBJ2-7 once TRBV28 CASSLEQGDGEQYF TGTGCCAGCAGTTTGGAACAGGGGGACGGGGAGCAGTACTTC
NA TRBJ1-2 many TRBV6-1 CASTRLGAFYGYTF TGTGCCAGCACTCGCCTGGGGGCGTTCTATGGCTACACCTTC
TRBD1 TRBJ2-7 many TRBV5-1 CASSLAAGGHYEQYF TGCGCCAGCAGCTTGGCGGCAGGGGGCCACTACGAGCAGTACTTC
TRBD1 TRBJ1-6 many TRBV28 CASSPGQGGSPLHF TGTGCCAGCAGCCCCGGACAGGGAGGTTCACCCCTCCACTTT
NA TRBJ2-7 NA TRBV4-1 CASSEFAIGGRFYEQYF TGCGCCAGCAGCGAATTCGCTATTGGGGGGCGCTTCTACGAGCAGTACTTC
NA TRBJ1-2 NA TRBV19 CASSTDAVDYGYTF TGTGCCAGTAGTACCGACGCGGTGGACTATGGCTACACCTTC
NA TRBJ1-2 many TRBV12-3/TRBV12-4 CASSLTRRGYGYTF TGTGCCAGCAGTTTAACGAGGAGGGGGTATGGCTACACCTTC
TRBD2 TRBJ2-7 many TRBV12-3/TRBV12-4 CASSLQLGGRGEQYF TGTGCCAGCAGTTTACAGCTCGGGGGGAGAGGCGAGCAGTACTTC
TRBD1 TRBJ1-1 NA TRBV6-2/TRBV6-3 CASLLDRVFTEAFF TGTGCCAGCTTACTCGACAGGGTGTTTACTGAAGCTTTCTTT
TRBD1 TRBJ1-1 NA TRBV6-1 CASILGQGTEAFF TGTGCCAGCATCCTGGGACAGGGGACCGAAGCTTTCTTT
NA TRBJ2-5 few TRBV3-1 CASSQGRGGPETQYF TGTGCCAGCAGCCAAGGTCGTGGAGGGCCAGAGACCCAGTACTTC
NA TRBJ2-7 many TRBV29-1 CSVEVANSYEQYF TGCAGCGTTGAGGTAGCAAACTCCTACGAGCAGTACTTC
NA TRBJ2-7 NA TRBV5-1 CASNSGTGVGEQYF TGCGCCAGCAATTCCGGGACGGGGGTAGGCGAGCAGTACTTC
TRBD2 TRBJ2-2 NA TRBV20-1 CSATLDGRAAGELFF TGCAGTGCTACCCTAGACGGGAGGGCTGCCGGGGAGCTGTTTTTT